One and the same sample provided the 13 T cell receptor beta chains below, sequenced in a study of T cells in Graves' hyperthyroidism and ophthalmopathy (dated by TCRdb to the late 2010s). The method behind the library was multiplex PCR. The instrument was an Illumina HiSeq 2000. The TCR beta CDR3 regions were amplified from the RNA transcripts. A first-round RT-PCR of the TCR CDR3 used the HTBI primer set with the Qiagen OneStep RT-PCR kit. Starting from the raw public reads, TCRdb applied fastp trimming at Q25, assembled clones with MiXCR and retained in-frame beta chains. CDR3 protein sequences are deduplicated, and each keeps its most common genes and DNA. Across this sample there are about 380,000 distinct CDR3 sequences, with about 13% seen only once. Less than 25% of the sample goes to the ten largest clones. The sample was blood. These receptors originate from a man under 40 with Graves' hyperthyroidism that later progressed to Graves' ophthalmopathy.

In this sample, this clonotype turned up many times. The chain joins TRBV7-8 to TRBJ2-5; no clear D gene. V shed 4 bases and J shed 4 bases, with 16 bases lying between them. There are 15 residues in the CDR3. The germline V gene encodes CDR1 SGHVS and CDR2 FQNEAQ. The CDR3 reads CASSYGAVKGETQYF. The CDR3 DNA sequence: TGTGCCAGCAGCTACGGTGCGGTTAAAGGAGAGACCCAGTACTTC. Filled out from reference TRBV7-8 and TRBJ2-5, the complete variable domain reads GAGVSQSPRYKVAKRGQDVALRCDPISGHVSLFWYQQALGQGPEFLTYFQNEAQLDKSGLPSDRFFAERPEGSVSTLKIQRTQQEDSAVYLCASSYGAVKGETQYFGPGTRLLVL.

As for this clonotype: This clone may be a read error of a much larger clone one base away. CDR3 sequence (DNA): TGTGCTTCGGGGAGGGGGATAGTTACGAACACTGAAGCTTTCTTT. Translated, it gives CASGRGIVTNTEAFF. The chain carries TRBV27 and TRBJ1-1; possible D gene TRBD1, 6 bases. Germline assignment: CDR1 MNHEY and CDR2 SMNVEV (reference sequence). This CDR3 region has 15 residues.

The chain recombines TRBV28 with TRBJ2-5; 8 bases are shared with TRBD1. Per germline, CDR1 MDHEN and CDR2 SYDVKM. The CDR3 is made up of 13 amino acids. J gave up 4 bases and V 6 bases, and 4 bases lay outside the gene matches. The CDR3 protein is CASRSTGGETQYF. The CDR3 nucleotides are TGTGCCAGCAGATCTACAGGGGGAGAGACCCAGTACTTC.

This chain joins TRBV19 and TRBJ1-5; possibly TRBD1 for D (5 bases). Trimming removed 3 bases from V and 6 bases from J, with 12 bases in between. This CDR3 comprises 14 residues. In germline, CDR1 is LNHDA, CDR2 SQIVND (reference sequence). In DNA form, the CDR3 reads TGTGCCAGTAGTATCTGGGGCCGGGGTCAGCCCCAGCATTTT. Protein product: CASSIWGRGQPQHF.

This clonotype was detected a few times. The CDR3 bases are TGTGCCAGCAGCGCACCGAGGGGAGGAGATTGGCGGGGGGAAAACAATGAGCAGTTCTTC. Its protein product is CASSAPRGGDWRGENNEQFF. The J gene is TRBJ2-1, the V gene TRBV9; 8 bases are a match to TRBD2. V lost 3 bases and J lost 5; bases outside the gene matches: 22. Germline V gene data show CDR1 as SGDLS and CDR2 as YYNGEE. This CDR3 has 20 residues.

V usage is TRBV5-1 and J usage is TRBJ2-3; D call uncertain. The CDR3 runs 15 residues. Trimming removed 4 bases from V and 0 bases from J, with 12 bases in between. CDR1 and CDR2 (germline): SGHRS, YFSETQ. The DNA for the CDR3 is TGCGCCAGCAGCCGGGCGCAACTGAGCACAGATACGCAGTATTTT. It codes for CASSRAQLSTDTQYF.

This clonotype was recorded many times. V usage is TRBV6-1 and J usage is TRBJ1-1; the D gene is possibly TRBD1 (5 bases). Germline V gene sequence: CDR1 MNHNS, CDR2 SASEGT. The CDR3 covers 18 residues. V was pared by 4 bases and J by 1 base, with 22 bases between. Here the CDR3 DNA reads TGTGCCAGCAGTGTGGTACCCGGCCCAGGGATTCGGAACACTGAAGCTTTCTTT. Translation: CASSVVPGPGIRNTEAFF.

Note on this clonotype: At one end the junction does not follow the germline gene, possibly because of a read error. This chain joins TRBV5-1 and TRBJ1-1, with a possible D match to TRBD1 (5 bases). CDR1 is SGHRS, CDR2 YFSETQ, per germline. The CDR3 spans 16 residues. For the CDR3, the DNA is TGCGTCAGCAGCTTAGGGGCTCGGGTTGGGAGCACTGAAGCTTTCTTT. Residues: CVSSLGARVGSTEAFF.

This clonotype was picked up many times. The genes are TRBV12-5 and TRBJ2-2; 10 positions match TRBD2. The CDR3 extends over 16 amino acids. The V and J ends lost 5 bases and 1 base, in that order; junction bases with no gene match: 4. The germline V gene has CDR1 LGHNT and CDR2 FRNRAP. CDR3 region: CASGAGLAVNTGELFF. CDR3 nucleotide sequence: TGTGCTAGTGGTGCTGGACTAGCGGTGAACACCGGGGAGCTGTTTTTT.

This clonotype has a count of ten or more. The chain uses TRBV2 and TRBJ2-7; 8 positions agree with TRBD1. Germline V gene lookup returns CDR1 SNHLY and CDR2 FYNNEI. V gave up 7 bases and J gave up 2 bases; unmatched junction bases: 7. The CDR3 is made up of 14 amino acids. CDR3 sequence: CASIYGTGTYEQYF. Written as DNA, the CDR3 is TGTGCCAGCATATACGGGACAGGTACCTACGAGCAGTACTTC. Using reference TRBV2 and TRBJ2-7 for the parts outside the CDR3, the full variable domain is EPEVTQTPSHQVTQMGQEVILRCVPISNHLYFYWYRQILGQKVEFLVSFYNNEISEKSEIFDDQFSVERPDGSNFTLKIRSTKLEDSAMYFCASIYGTGTYEQYFGPGTRLTVT.

The gene calls are TRBV5-1 and TRBJ2-3; tentatively, D is TRBD1 or TRBD2 (6 bases each). The germline V gene encodes CDR1 SGHRS and CDR2 YFSETQ. The CDR3 consists of 18 residues. Trimming pared 0 bases from V and 1 base from J, leaving 18 bases between. CDR3 DNA sequence: TGCGCCAGCAGCTTGGGGGTCGGGGGCCTCGTCGGCACAGATACGCAGTATTTT. Translation gives CASSLGVGGLVGTDTQYF.

The V and J genes are TRBV28 and TRBJ2-2; 10 nucleotides match TRBD1. From germline, CDR1 is MDHEN and CDR2 SYDVKM. Trimming cost V 3 bases and J 6 bases; bases outside gene matches: 4. The CDR3 totals 15 residues. The CDR3 coding sequence is TGTGCCAGCAGTTTTAGGGACAGGGGTGCCGGGGAGCTGTTTTTT. Its translation is CASSFRDRGAGELFF.

The sample holds many counts of this clonotype. This sequence joins TRBV7-2 and TRBJ1-1, with D unresolved. Trimming left V 0 bases short and J 1 base short, with 12 bases between. The CDR3 loop spans 16 amino acids. Germline CDR1 SGHTA, CDR2 FQGNSA. CDR3 in amino acids: CASSLANGMSNTEAFF. CDR3 nucleotide sequence: TGTGCCAGCAGCTTAGCTAATGGTATGTCGAACACTGAAGCTTTCTTT.